This T cell receptor beta chain originates from a study of persistence of HIV-infected CD4 T cells. This CDR3 has 14 residues. Germline V gene lookup returns CDR1 SGHTA and CDR2 FQGNSA. The J segment lost 9 bases and the V segment lost 2 bases, leaving 9 bases of the junction unmatched. An overlapping HIV-1 Gag peptide pool stimulated these cells at 0.85 to 1 ug/peptide/mL. Sorted nonresponding memory CD4+ T cells were CD40L-negative, CD69-negative, CD45RO-high. As concerns this clone: The antigen is undetermined.

The libraries were made with immunoSEQ version 4 in survey mode. Measured with immunoSEQ multiplex PCR; TCRdb has only the in-frame clones, and not every one. The table has some 40,000 clones, about 83% seen once. This specimen was cultured CD4+ T cells from PBMCs, taken from a patient who received antiretroviral therapy. This chain links TRBV7-2 with TRBJ2-7, with TRBD2 matching over 8 bases. This sequence originates from an adult with HIV. The donor label of this sample is uncertain. The DNA of the CDR3 is TGTGCCAGCAGCTTAAACAGCGGGGGCCTGGGGCAGTACTTC. It translates to CASSLNSGGLGQYF.